Each of the 32 T cell receptor beta chains below was sequenced from the same sample in a study of CD8+ T cells in alopecia areata. Sequencing relied on a cDNA template that was reverse transcribed from extracted RNA. Method: immunoSEQ multiplex PCR; TCRdb's copy keeps in-frame clones and lacks some. The repertoire holds around 180,000 clones, with approximately 57% as singletons. The treatment is: oral pan-JAK inhibitor, 5-10 mg twice daily. Sequencing used CD4+ T cells sorted from blood, obtained at week 24, from a patient treated with tofacitinib. These TCRs come from a human donor with alopecia areata.

CDR3 bases: TGTGCCAGCAGCCGGGGGCCCCCCGGGGAGCTGTTTTTT. The encoded protein is CASSRGPPGELFF. This chain connects TRBV14 to TRBJ2-2, with D possibly being TRBD1 (6 bases). CDR3 length equals 13 residues. The V end was cut by 4 bases, the J end by 6 bases, with 9 bases between. The V gene's germline CDR1 is SGHDN and CDR2 FVKESK.

The rearrangement joins TRBV2 to TRBJ2-7; 8 bases align to TRBD2. The CDR3 contains 14 residues. V lost 2 bases and J lost 2; bases outside the gene matches: 2. From germline, CDR1 is SNHLY and CDR2 FYNNEI. The CDR3 DNA is TGTGCCAGCAGTGAACACGGGGGGGCCTACGAGCAGTACTTC. Amino acid sequence: CASSEHGGAYEQYF.

The CDR3 DNA reads as TGTGCCAGCAGCTTGGTGAAGGTTAGCTATGGCTACACCTTC. It translates to CASSLVKVSYGYTF. The chain combines TRBV5-6 with TRBJ1-2; D call uncertain. The CDR3 has 14 residues. Trimming shortened V by 0 bases and J by 4 bases, and 10 bases separated the two germline ends. Germline V gene data show CDR1 as SGHDT and CDR2 as YYEEEE. The variable domain in full, completed from reference TRBV5-6 and TRBJ1-2, reads DAGVTQSPTHLIKTRGQQVTLRCSPKSGHDTVSWYQQALGQGPQFIFQYYEEEERQRGNFPDRFSGHQFPNYSSELNVNALLLGDSALYLCASSLVKVSYGYTFGSGTRLTVV.

This clone was recorded once. This chain links TRBV4-3 with TRBJ2-5, with D possibly TRBD1 on 6 matching bases. Germline loops: CDR1 LGHNA, CDR2 YSLEER. The CDR3 loop spans 15 amino acids. Trimming removed 0 bases at V and 5 bases at J, with 13 bases between. The CDR3 DNA follows: TGCGCCAGCAGCCAAGATCGGGTGGGGGCGGAGACCCAGTACTTC. This sequence encodes CASSQDRVGAETQYF.

V usage is TRBV15 and J usage is TRBJ2-3, with no clear D. The CDR3 is 12 amino acids. V gave up 1 base and J gave up 3 bases, with 2 bases separating them. The germline gives CDR1 LNHNV, CDR2 YYDKDF (reference sequence). CDR3 coding DNA: TGTGCCACCAGCAGAGGGACAGATACGCAGTATTTT. Protein: CATSRGTDTQYF.

The chain links TRBV28 to TRBJ2-6; TRBD1 matches at 7 bases. Trimming took 8 bases from V and 2 from J; bases not matched to a gene: 3. This CDR3 has 14 amino acids. Germline-derived CDR1 and CDR2 are MDHEN and SYDVKM. The CDR3, as DNA: TGTGCCAGCTCAGACAGGGCTGGGGCCAACGTCCTGACTTTC. It codes for CASSDRAGANVLTF.

This clone was detected only once. The chain has TRBV20-1 and TRBJ1-1, with TRBD1 matching over 7 bases. There are 11 residues in the CDR3. Germline CDR1 and CDR2: DFQATT and SNEGSKA (reference sequence). CDR3 sequence reads: CRGQMNTEAFF. CDR3 DNA sequence: TGCAGGGGACAGATGAACACTGAAGCTTTCTTT.

The chain has TRBV14 and TRBJ1-4; no firm D call. The germline V gene encodes CDR1 SGHDN and CDR2 FVKESK. The CDR3 extends over 12 amino acids. The ends were cut back, 0 bases at V and 7 bases at J, with 3 bases in the middle. CDR3 loop: CASSQEGEKLFF. The CDR3 DNA sequence: TGTGCCAGCAGCCAAGAGGGTGAAAAACTGTTTTTT.

The J gene is TRBJ1-2, the V gene TRBV27; no reliable D call. This CDR3 region has 13 residues. Trimming left V 2 bases short and J 3 bases short, with 7 bases between. CDR1 is MNHEY and CDR2 is SMNVEV in the germline V gene (reference sequence). The CDR3 protein is CASSLGAHYGYTF. CDR3 bases: TGTGCCAGCAGTTTAGGAGCTCACTATGGCTACACCTTC.

The chain has TRBV11-1 and TRBJ2-5; D might be TRBD2 (6 bases). Germline CDR1 reads SGHAT; CDR2 reads FQDESV (reference sequence). Trimming removed 7 bases at V and 10 bases at J, with 25 bases between. This CDR3 is 15 amino acids long. The CDR3 bases are TGTGCCAGCACCATGGATGGCCCCCCGGGGGTGGACCAGTACTTC. The encoded protein is CASTMDGPPGVDQYF.

This clone has a handful of counts. This chain links TRBV4-1 with TRBJ1-4; 7 bases are a match to TRBD1. The CDR3 is 14 residues long. With 2 bases clipped from V and 8 bases from J, the junction kept 5 bases outside the gene matches. CDR1 is MGHRA, CDR2 YSYEKL, per germline. This CDR3 is CASSQTGVEEKLFF. The CDR3 region has the DNA TGCGCCAGCAGCCAAACAGGGGTTGAAGAAAAACTGTTTTTT.

The chain joins TRBV29-1 to TRBJ2-5; no firm D call. The V gene's germline CDR1 is SQVTM and CDR2 ANQGSEA. Trimming cost V 4 bases and J 2 bases, with 5 bases left between them. CDR3 length: 11 amino acids. The CDR3 sequence is CSVGNQETQYF. The CDR3 bases are TGCAGCGTTGGGAATCAAGAGACCCAGTACTTC.

The chain couples TRBV5-1 to TRBJ2-7; D call uncertain. The ends were cut back, 0 bases at V and 0 bases at J, with 7 bases in the middle. The CDR3 runs to 14 residues. CDR1 is SGHRS and CDR2 is YFSETQ in the germline V gene. The CDR3 DNA sequence: TGCGCCAGCAGCTTGGAACGATCCTCCTACGAGCAGTACTTC. Translated, it gives CASSLERSSYEQYF.

This chain links TRBV7-2 with TRBJ1-5; a possible D gene is TRBD1 (5 bases). V was shortened by 2 bases and J by 4 bases, with 9 bases between the two germline ends. This CDR3 has 14 residues. CDR1 is SGHTA and CDR2 is FQGNSA in the germline V gene. CDR3 coding DNA: TGTGCCAGCAGCTTATTTGGGGGTAATCAGCCCCAGCATTTT. Protein product: CASSLFGGNQPQHF.

This clone showed up just a few times. The gene calls are TRBV30 and TRBJ1-5; D is unclear. Germline values: CDR1 GTSNPN, CDR2 SVGIG (reference sequence). This CDR3 is 13 amino acids long. Trimming stripped 4 bases from V and 0 bases from J, with 7 bases between. The CDR3 DNA reads TGTGCCTGGACGGCGGGTAGCAATCAGCCCCAGCATTTT. It yields the protein CAWTAGSNQPQHF.

This clone was recorded a few times. The chain has TRBV27 and TRBJ1-5; D is uncertain. The CDR3 contains 13 residues. Between the trimmed V and J ends, which lost 5 bases and 9 bases, there was a span of 14 bases. Germline CDR1 MNHEY, CDR2 SMNVEV (reference sequence). The CDR3 DNA reads as TGTGCCAGCAGTCCTTATCGAGGGTCGCCCCAGCATTTT. It encodes CASSPYRGSPQHF.

J is TRBJ2-3 and V is TRBV6-6; D is perhaps TRBD2 (5 bases). V shed 0 bases and J shed 3 bases, with 10 bases lying between them. This CDR3 has 15 amino acids. CDR1 is MNHNY and CDR2 is SVGAGI in the germline V gene (reference sequence). The CDR3, as DNA: TGTGCCAGCAGTTACTCGGGGAGTCGAACAGATACGCAGTATTTT. It specifies CASSYSGSRTDTQYF.

This chain uses TRBV27 with TRBJ2-7, with 12 bases aligning to TRBD1. Germline trimming cut 6 bases from V and 7 bases from J; bases unmatched to any gene: 10. CDR1 and CDR2 from the germline V gene are MNHEY and SMNVEV (reference sequence). The CDR3 consists of 15 residues. The CDR3 region is CASSLPGQGAREQYF. CDR3 sequence (DNA): TGTGCCAGCAGCCTACCGGGACAGGGGGCAAGGGAGCAGTACTTC.

V gene TRBV10-3 combines with J gene TRBJ1-1; weak D call: TRBD1 (6 bases). V lost 5 bases, J lost 1 base, and 11 bases lay in between. CDR1 is ENHRY and CDR2 is SYGVKD in the germline V gene. The CDR3 is 14 residues long. In DNA form, the CDR3 reads TGTGCCATCAGTACAGGGACATCGAACACTGAAGCTTTCTTT. Its translation: CAISTGTSNTEAFF.

The rearrangement uses TRBV12-5 and TRBJ2-7; D uncertain. Germline V CDR1 and CDR2: LGHNT, FRNRAP. This CDR3 region has 13 residues. V lost 1 base and J lost 3, with 7 bases in between. CDR3 sequence: CASGLGLDYEQYF. The CDR3 DNA reads as TGTGCTAGTGGTTTGGGTCTCGACTACGAGCAGTACTTC.

The chain is built from TRBV2 and TRBJ2-7, with 9 positions matching TRBD1. The CDR3 totals 15 residues. Germline CDR1 SNHLY, CDR2 FYNNEI. V was pared by 3 bases and J by 7 bases, with 10 bases of the junction left unmatched. The CDR3 DNA is TGTGCCAGCAGTGACGGGGACAGGGTGTTTGGGGAGCAGTACTTC. Encoded protein: CASSDGDRVFGEQYF.

This clone appeared once. Other nucleotide sequences in the sample specify the same CDR3. The chain couples TRBV18 to TRBJ2-7; tentatively, D is TRBD2 (5 bases). Trimming removed 6 bases at V and 1 base at J, with 13 bases between. The CDR3 is made up of 14 amino acids. Germline-derived CDR1 and CDR2 are KGHSH and LQKENI. The CDR3 DNA sequence: TGTGCCAGCTCCCCCCGGGGTGGTTCCTACGAGCAGTACTTC. Its translation: CASSPRGGSYEQYF.

V and J are TRBV29-1 and TRBJ1-2; 8 bases are a match to TRBD1. The CDR3 is 13 residues long. V gave up 6 bases and J gave up 7 bases; unmatched junction bases: 10. Germline V gene sequence: CDR1 SQVTM, CDR2 ANQGSEA. The CDR3 sequence: CSVGQGHGGGYTF. The DNA for the CDR3 is TGCAGCGTCGGACAGGGCCATGGTGGTGGCTACACCTTC.

This clone was counted between two and nine times. The gene calls are TRBV10-3 and TRBJ2-7; 8 bases agree with TRBD1. The CDR3 covers 12 residues. Germline CDR1 reads ENHRY; CDR2 reads SYGVKD. Trimming removed 8 bases from V and 5 bases from J; junction bases left unmatched: 5. The CDR3 DNA reads as TGTGCCATCTCGGGACAGGCAAACGAGCAGTACTTC. Protein: CAISGQANEQYF.

The J gene is TRBJ1-2, the V gene TRBV29-1; TRBD1 is a possible D gene (5 bases). Trimming pared 6 bases from V and 8 bases from J, leaving 22 bases between. Per the germline V gene, CDR1 is SQVTM and CDR2 is ANQGSEA. The CDR3 runs to 14 residues. The CDR3 nucleotides are TGCAGCGTCGGGGGGGTGCAGGGAATAAGGGGCTACACCTTC. Translating gives CSVGGVQGIRGYTF.

The table lists this clone with a few counts. This chain links TRBV19 with TRBJ2-7; D ambiguous. This CDR3 is built from 15 residues. The V gene's germline CDR1 is LNHDA and CDR2 SQIVND (reference sequence). V was cut by 5 bases and J by 1 base, with 15 bases left in between. For the CDR3, the DNA is TGTGCCAGTAGTCTACGGTACTTACTATCCTACGAGCAGTACTTC. Translation: CASSLRYLLSYEQYF.

This chain links TRBV30 with TRBJ1-1; 7 bases are a match to TRBD1. Trimming at V came to 2 bases and at J to 1 base, leaving 7 bases not matched to a gene. Germline V CDR1 and CDR2: GTSNPN, SVGIG (reference sequence). The CDR3 totals 15 residues. For the CDR3, the DNA is TGTGCCTGGAGTCTCCAGGGGGTAACGAACACTGAAGCTTTCTTT. Its protein product is CAWSLQGVTNTEAFF.

The chain recombines TRBV25-1 with TRBJ2-7; TRBD1 might be the D (6 bases). Germline V lookup: CDR1 MGHDK, CDR2 SYGVNS. The CDR3 consists of 14 residues. V was clipped by 1 base and J by 4 bases, with 11 bases between them. As DNA, the CDR3 is TGTGCCAGCAGTGAATTAGGGACACGGTACGAGCAGTACTTC. Its translation: CASSELGTRYEQYF.

The V and J genes are TRBV4-2 and TRBJ1-2, with unresolved D. CDR1 and CDR2 from the germline V gene are LGHNA and YNFKEQ. V lost 1 base and J lost 0, with 12 bases in between. The CDR3 is 16 amino acids. The CDR3 coding sequence is TGTGCCAGCAGCCAAGCGAACAGCGGATCTAACTATGGCTACACCTTC. Translation gives CASSQANSGSNYGYTF.

This chain uses TRBV11-2 with TRBJ1-6; D call uncertain. The CDR3 contains 16 residues. Germline V gene data show CDR1 as SGHAT and CDR2 as FQNNGV. V was shortened by 2 bases and J by 9 bases, with 17 bases between the two germline ends. The CDR3 DNA follows: TGTGCCAGCAGCTTAACCCCGAGTAGATTTCCTTCACCCCTCCACTTT. Amino acids: CASSLTPSRFPSPLHF.

This clone occurred a few times. The V call is TRBV6-5, the J call TRBJ1-5; no clear D. The CDR3 extends over 15 amino acids. Germline CDR1 is MNHEY and CDR2 is SVGAGI. The V and J ends lost 0 bases and 4 bases respectively, with 10 bases between them. Here the CDR3 DNA reads TGTGCCAGCAGTTACTCGCGTCCGGCGAATCAGCCCCAGCATTTT. The encoded protein is CASSYSRPANQPQHF.

The rearrangement joins TRBV4-3 to TRBJ2-6; a possible D gene is TRBD1 (6 bases). The CDR3 extends over 16 amino acids. Looked up from germline, CDR1 is LGHNA and CDR2 is YSLEER. Trimming shortened V by 4 bases and J by 1 base, and 11 bases separated the two germline ends. As DNA, the CDR3 is TGCGCCAGCAGCCGAGAGACAGGTTCTGGGGCCAACGTCCTGACTTTC. Its protein product is CASSRETGSGANVLTF.